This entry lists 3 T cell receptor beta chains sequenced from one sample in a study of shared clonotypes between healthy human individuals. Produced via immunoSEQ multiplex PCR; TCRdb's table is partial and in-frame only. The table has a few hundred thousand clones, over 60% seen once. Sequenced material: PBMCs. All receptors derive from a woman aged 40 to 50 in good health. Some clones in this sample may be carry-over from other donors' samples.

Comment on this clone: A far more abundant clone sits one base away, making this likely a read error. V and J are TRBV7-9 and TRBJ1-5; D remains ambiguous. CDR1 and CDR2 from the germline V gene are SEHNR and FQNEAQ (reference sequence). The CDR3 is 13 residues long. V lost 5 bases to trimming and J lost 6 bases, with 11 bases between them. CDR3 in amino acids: CASSPERAQPQHF. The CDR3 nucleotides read TGTGCCAGCAGCCCAGAGAGGGCTCAGCCCCAGCATTTT.

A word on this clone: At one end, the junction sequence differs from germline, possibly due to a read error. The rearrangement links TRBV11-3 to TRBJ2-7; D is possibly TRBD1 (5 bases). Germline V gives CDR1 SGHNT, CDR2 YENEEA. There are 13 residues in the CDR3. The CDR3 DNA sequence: TGTGCCAGCAGCGTAGACAGAGACCACGAGCAGTACTTC. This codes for CASSVDRDHEQYF.

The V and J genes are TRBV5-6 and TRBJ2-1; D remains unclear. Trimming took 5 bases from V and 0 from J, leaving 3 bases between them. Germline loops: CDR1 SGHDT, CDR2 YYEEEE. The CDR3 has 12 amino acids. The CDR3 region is CASRSSYNEQFF. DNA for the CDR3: TGTGCCAGCAGAAGCTCCTACAATGAGCAGTTCTTC.